The entry that follows covers one TCR beta chain sequence. No antigen is known for it. Method: immunoSEQ multiplex PCR; TCRdb's copy keeps in-frame clones and lacks some. Of approximately 17,000 clones listed, approximately 72% are singletons. The data stem from a study of T cells in narcolepsy. About the research overall: Enrolled donors included narcolepsy type 1 or type 2 patients and healthy controls.

Study-wide points: HCRT-specific and TRIB2-specific autoreactive clonotypes appeared among same-patient CSF and blood CD4+ clonotypes. Blood of same and different patients, but not healthy controls, reportedly held recurring autoreactive clonotypes.

There are 16 residues in the CDR3. Germline CDR1 and CDR2: LGHNT and FRNRAP. Between the trimmed V and J ends, which lost 1 base and 3 bases, there was a span of 13 bases. The TCR comes from a human donor with narcolepsy. Sequenced input: CD45RA- memory CD8+ T cells from PBMCs. The J gene is TRBJ1-5, the V gene TRBV12-5; D not certain. Here the CDR3 reads CASGLEVRLPNQPQHF. The CDR3 DNA sequence: TGTGCTAGTGGTTTGGAAGTTCGACTGCCCAATCAGCCCCAGCATTTT.